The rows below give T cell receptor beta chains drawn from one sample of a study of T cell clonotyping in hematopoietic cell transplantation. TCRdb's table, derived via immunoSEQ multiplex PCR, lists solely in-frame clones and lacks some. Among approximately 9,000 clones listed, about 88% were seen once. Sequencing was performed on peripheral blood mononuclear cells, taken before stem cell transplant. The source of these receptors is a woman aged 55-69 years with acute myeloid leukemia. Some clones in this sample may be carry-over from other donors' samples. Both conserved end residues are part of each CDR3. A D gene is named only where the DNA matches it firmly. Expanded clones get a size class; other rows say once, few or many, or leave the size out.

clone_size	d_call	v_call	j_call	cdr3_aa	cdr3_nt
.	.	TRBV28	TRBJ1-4	CASSPRLGRGEKLFF	TGTGCCAGCAGTCCCCGGCTGGGTAGAGGGGAAAAACTGTTTTTT
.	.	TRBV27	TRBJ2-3	CASSSTDTQYF	TGTGCCAGCAGCTCCACAGATACGCAGTATTTT
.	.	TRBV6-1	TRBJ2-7	CASSEGGSYEQYF	TGTGCCAGCAGTGAAGGGGGTTCCTACGAGCAGTACTTC
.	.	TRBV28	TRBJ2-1	CASSNSNEQFF	TGTGCCAGCAGCAACTCCAATGAGCAGTTCTTC
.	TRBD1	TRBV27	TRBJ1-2	CASTIRWTGAYGYTF	TGTGCCAGCACCATACGATGGACAGGGGCCTATGGCTACACCTTC
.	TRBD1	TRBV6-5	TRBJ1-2	CASSLGQGNSGYTF	TGTGCCAGCAGCCTCGGACAGGGAAATAGTGGCTACACCTTC
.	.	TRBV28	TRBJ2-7	CASTRGGTGSYEQYF	TGTGCCAGCACCCGGGGCGGGACGGGCTCCTACGAGCAGTACTTC
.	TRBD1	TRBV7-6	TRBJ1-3	CASSLGQGKNTIYF	TGTGCCAGCAGCTTAGGACAGGGGAAAAACACCATATATTTT
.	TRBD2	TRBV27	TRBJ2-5	CASSPRASGRGPGETQYF	TGTGCCAGCAGCCCCCGGGCTAGCGGGAGAGGCCCGGGAGAGACCCAGTACTTC
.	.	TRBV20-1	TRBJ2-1	CSARTNEQFF	TGCAGTGCCCGGACCAATGAGCAGTTCTTC
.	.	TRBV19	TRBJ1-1	CASSIDGRYTEAFF	TGTGCCAGTAGTATAGACGGCAGGTACACTGAAGCTTTCTTT
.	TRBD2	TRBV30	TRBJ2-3	CALDSAGGDTQYF	TGTGCCCTAGACTCCGCGGGAGGAGATACGCAGTATTTT
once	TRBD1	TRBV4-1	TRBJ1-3	CASSQNRGGNTIYF	TGCGCCAGCAGCCAGAACAGGGGTGGAAACACCATATATTTT
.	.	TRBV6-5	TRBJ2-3	CASSRTGLTDTQYF	TGTGCCAGCAGTCGGACGGGACTGACAGATACGCAGTATTTT
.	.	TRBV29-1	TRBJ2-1	CSCDSLYNEQFF	TGCAGCTGTGACTCCCTCTACAATGAGCAGTTCTTC
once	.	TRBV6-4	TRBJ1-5	CASSLDLTDQPQHF	TGTGCCAGCAGTCTCGACCTGACAGACCAGCCCCAGCATTTT
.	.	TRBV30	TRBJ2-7	CAWKRAIYEQYF	TGTGCCTGGAAGCGGGCAATCTACGAGCAGTACTTC
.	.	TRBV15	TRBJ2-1	CATSRDSGHSAYNEQFF	TGTGCCACCAGCAGGGACTCCGGACACTCAGCCTACAATGAGCAGTTCTTC
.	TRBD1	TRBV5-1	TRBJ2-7	CASSPHGQGDKYEQYF	TGCGCCAGCAGCCCACACGGACAGGGGGATAAGTACGAGCAGTACTTC
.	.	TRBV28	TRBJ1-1	CASSPGSGQEAFF	TGTGCCAGCAGCCCCGGGTCGGGGCAAGAAGCTTTCTTT
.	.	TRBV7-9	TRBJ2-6	CASGFPGGSEGGANVLTF	TGTGCCAGCGGCTTTCCGGGGGGCTCAGAAGGTGGGGCCAACGTCCTGACTTTC
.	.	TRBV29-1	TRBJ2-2	CSVLGLGTGELFF	TGCAGCGTTCTGGGGTTAGGGACCGGGGAGCTGTTTTTT
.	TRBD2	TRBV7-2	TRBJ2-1	CASSRLGSGRYNEQFF	TGTGCCAGCAGCCGTTTAGGAAGCGGGAGGTACAATGAGCAGTTCTTC
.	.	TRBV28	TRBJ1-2	CASSLPTDGLPNF	TGTGCCAGCAGTTTGCCTACCGACGGACTTCCCAACTTC
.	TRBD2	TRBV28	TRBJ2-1	CASSAVRGGVTNEQFF	TGTGCCAGCAGTGCTGTCCGGGGGGGAGTCACCAATGAGCAGTTCTTC
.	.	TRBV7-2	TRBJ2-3	CASSALPRTITDTQYF	TGTGCCAGCAGCGCCCTCCCAAGGACTATAACAGATACGCAGTATTTT
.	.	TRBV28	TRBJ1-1	CASSYPGLSAFF	TGTGCCAGCAGTTACCCGGGCCTGTCGGCTTTCTTT
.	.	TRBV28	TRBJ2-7	CASSLRGYAYEQYF	TGTGCCAGCAGTTTAAGGGGCTACGCCTACGAGCAGTACTTC
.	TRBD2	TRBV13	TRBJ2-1	CASSLGAGGGDEQFF	TGTGCCAGCAGCTTAGGTGCGGGAGGCGGGGATGAGCAGTTCTTC
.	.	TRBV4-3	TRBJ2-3	CASSQAVRTTDTQYF	TGCGCCAGCAGCCAAGCAGTGCGAACCACAGATACGCAGTATTTT
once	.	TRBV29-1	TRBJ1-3	CSVPDSLSGNTIYF	TGCAGCGTCCCTGACAGCCTCTCTGGAAACACCATATATTTT